This paragraph covers one TCR beta chain sequence. This clone was detected a few times. The antigen it recognizes is unknown. Within one base of it there is no much larger clone, and no base qualities were kept. This record belongs to a study of OX40 agonist ivuxolimab in advanced cancers. Background on the whole study: Ivuxolimab was a fully human IgG2 agonistic monoclonal antibody targeting the costimulatory receptor OX40 (CD134). A male proportion of roughly 80% and a mean age of around 60 years, ranging from about 23 to 79, were recorded for the dose-escalation cohort. Partial responses were achieved by three dose-escalation patients, of whom one had hepatocellular carcinoma and two had cutaneous melanoma. Intravenous ivuxolimab was administered to patients every 2 weeks at six dose levels: 0.01, 0.1, 0.3, 1.5, 3 and 10 mg/kg. The purpose of peripheral TCRbeta sequencing was to test whether ivuxolimab changed TCR sequence diversity and led to clonal T-cell expansion. Patients were allowed to have had prior anti-PD-1, anti-PD-L1 or anti-CTLA-4 therapy, and roughly two fifths of the dose-escalation patients had been treated with checkpoint inhibitors. Of the approximately 54 patients in dose escalation, about 20 had hepatocellular carcinoma, about 15 had melanoma, 9 had renal cell carcinoma and 9 had head and neck cancer. The paper covers the monotherapy dose-escalation part of the phase I ivuxolimab trial, which included N ≈ 50 patients.

Patients with autoimmune disease history or receiving systemic immunosuppression were excluded from the trial. Peripheral blood for TCR sequencing was collected from all dose cohorts at baseline, on cycle 4 day 1, and on cycle 7 day 1. The samples were drawn from a first-in-human, open-label, multicenter phase I dose-escalation trial of ivuxolimab. Adults with locally advanced or metastatic melanoma, renal cell, hepatocellular, or head and neck squamous cell carcinoma were enrolled in the trial. Before TCR sequencing, CD4+ T cells and CD8+ T cells from peripheral blood were sorted into separate populations. For sequencing of the TCRbeta CDR3 region, genomic DNA was extracted from the sorted cells. TCRbeta CDR3 regions were sequenced using the immunoSEQ Assay. Here the immuneACCESS table is served through TCRdb, limited to in-frame sequences with V and J called. Missing clones are a known gap in these copies; in checked studies unresolved V genes cover under half, and the rest lacks a known reason. For this sample there are fewer than 80,000 clones; approximately 85% appear just once. The top ten clonotypes cover around 5.1% of the sample.

The paper's findings and limits, for the study overall: Which antigens the clonally expanded peripheral T cells were specific for was not determined. At doses of 0.1 to 3.0 mg/kg, clonal expansion of both CD4+ and CD8+ blood T cells was observed from baseline to week 6. In the 0.1-3.0 mg/kg groups, partial responders were among the patients with the lowest normalized peripheral clonal expansion, particularly in CD8+ T cells. On average, CD8+ T cells showed more expanded clones than CD4+ T cells after ivuxolimab. Low levels of normalized T-cell clonal expansion were also seen in some patients who did not respond.

From cysteine to phenylalanine, the CDR3 is 12 amino acids long. The read is trimmed to its CDR3 DNA, 36 bases read in frame from base 1. Deletion took 4 bases off V and 0 bases off J, with a span of 4 bases between the germline ends. Looking up the germline V gene yields CDR1 SGHNT and CDR2 YENEEA. The chain is assembled from TRBV11-3 and TRBJ2-7; too little of a D gene remains to name it. This TCR derives from an adult with an advanced solid tumor such as melanoma, head and neck, liver or kidney cancer. The sample was CD4+ or CD8+ T cells sorted from blood, taken in a trial of the OX40 agonist ivuxolimab. The nucleotide sequence is given as TGTGCCAGCAGCTCGAGCTCCTACGAGCAGTACTTC. Its protein reads: CASSSSSYEQYF.